These 13 T cell receptor beta chains originate from one sample sequenced in a study of T-cell reconstitution after alpha-beta-depleted transplantation in children. Unique molecular identifiers were incorporated during preparation of the TCRbeta library. TCRdb itself ran the PCR reads through MiXCR, one entry per CDR3 protein. The data hold about 600,000 distinct CDR3 sequences, with roughly 13% observed a single time. The sequences come from PBMCs, mostly from graft donor cells, collected 360 days after TCRalphabeta/CD19-depleted stem cell transplant. The receptors were gathered from a male patient under 18 who had a stem cell transplant for acute myeloid leukemia, so the T cells may come from the graft donor.

This rearrangement joins TRBV5-1 to TRBJ1-6; tentative D call: TRBD1 (6 bases). From germline, CDR1 is SGHRS and CDR2 YFSETQ. CDR3 length: 18 residues. V was trimmed by 1 base and J by 0 bases, leaving 14 bases between them. CDR3 nucleotide sequence: TGCGCCAGCAGCTTGCTCGGACAGCTCAACTCCTATAATTCACCCCTCCACTTT. As protein: CASSLLGQLNSYNSPLHF.

The V call is TRBV3-1, the J call TRBJ2-4; TRBD2 might be the D (6 bases). The V gene lost 3 bases and the J gene lost 7 bases, with 13 bases spanning the gap. The length of the CDR3 is 14 residues. Germline V CDR1 and CDR2: LGHDT, YNNKEL (reference sequence). The CDR3: CASSQRGRGNIQYF. DNA of the CDR3: TGTGCCAGCAGCCAGAGGGGTCGGGGGAACATTCAGTACTTC. Full variable domain (outside the CDR3, taken from reference TRBV3-1 and TRBJ2-4): DTAVSQTPKYLVTQMGNDKSIKCEQNLGHDTMYWYKQDSKKFLKIMFSYNNKELIINETVPNRFSPKSPDKAHLNLHINSLELGDSAVYFCASSQRGRGNIQYFGAGTRLSVL.

This clonotype was observed a handful of times. This chain uses TRBV3-1 with TRBJ2-7; 8 bases line up with TRBD2. The CDR3 consists of 16 residues. The ends lost 4 bases at V and 3 bases at J; junction bases unmatched: 11. Per the germline V gene, CDR1 is LGHDT and CDR2 is YNNKEL (reference sequence). The CDR3: CASSRAAGLAFYEQYF. The CDR3 nucleotides read TGTGCCAGCAGCCGGGCTGCCGGACTAGCCTTCTACGAGCAGTACTTC.

V is TRBV7-3 and J is TRBJ1-1; D is unclear. Per the germline V gene, CDR1 is SGHTA and CDR2 is FQGTGA. The CDR3 sequence is 13 residues long. Trimming removed 3 bases from V and 3 bases from J, with 8 bases in between. The CDR3 reads CASSLGWDTEAFF. CDR3 bases: TGTGCCAGCAGCTTGGGGTGGGACACTGAAGCTTTCTTT.

V is TRBV24-1 and J is TRBJ2-7, with D possibly called TRBD1 or TRBD2 (5 bases each). This CDR3 is built from 14 residues. Germline CDR1 and CDR2: KGHDR and SFDVKD. V lost 4 bases, J lost 2 bases, and 11 bases lay in between. The chain's CDR3 is CATSEGSGPYEQYF. The CDR3 DNA sequence: TGTGCCACCAGTGAGGGTTCGGGACCCTACGAGCAGTACTTC.

V and J are TRBV20-1 and TRBJ2-7; D might be TRBD2 (5 bases). Per the germline V gene, CDR1 is DFQATT and CDR2 is SNEGSKA (reference sequence). Trimming cost V 5 bases and J 6 bases, with 17 bases left between them. The CDR3 is 13 residues long. The CDR3 sequence: CSARSGFASEQYF. The CDR3 DNA sequence: TGCAGTGCTCGCTCGGGATTTGCTTCCGAGCAGTACTTC.

This clonotype has more than one count but fewer than ten. V usage is TRBV18 and J usage is TRBJ2-3; either TRBD1 or TRBD2 may fit D (5 bases each). V lost 7 bases, J lost 0 bases, and 5 bases lay in between. Germline loops: CDR1 KGHSH, CDR2 LQKENI. This CDR3 has 12 residues. For the CDR3, the DNA is TGTGCCAGCTGGGACAGCACAGATACGCAGTATTTT. Its translation is CASWDSTDTQYF. Full variable domain (missing parts from reference TRBV18 and TRBJ2-3): NAGVMQNPRHLVRRRGQEARLRCSPMKGHSHVYWYRQLPEEGLKFMVYLQKENIIDESGMPKERFSAEFPKEGPSILRIQQVVRGDSAAYFCASWDSTDTQYFGPGTRLTVL.

The V and J genes are TRBV10-3 and TRBJ2-2; 10 nucleotides match TRBD1. With V trimmed by 5 bases and J by 0 bases, 6 bases remained unmatched. CDR3 length: 17 residues. Germline CDR1 ENHRY, CDR2 SYGVKD. The CDR3 DNA is TGTGCCATCAGTCCCGGGACAGGGGTGGCGAACACCGGGGAGCTGTTTTTT. Its translation: CAISPGTGVANTGELFF.

This clonotype came up a few times. Sequence at one end of the junction differs from germline and may be a read error. The rearrangement joins TRBV4-2 to TRBJ2-7; D possibly uses TRBD1 or TRBD2 (5 bases each). The germline V gene has CDR1 LGHNA and CDR2 YNFKEQ. The CDR3 has 15 residues. CDR3 sequence reads: CASSKEQDSADEQYF. DNA for the CDR3: TGTGCCAGCAGCAAAGAACAGGACTCTGCGGACGAGCAGTACTTC.

There are a few counts of this clonotype. This sequence joins TRBV12-3 or TRBV12-4 and TRBJ1-5, with a possible D match to TRBD1 (5 bases). This CDR3 is built from 16 residues. V lost 3 bases, J lost 1 base, and 13 bases lay in between. The CDR3 reads CASSLSLGGSNQPQHF. The DNA of the CDR3 is TGTGCCAGCAGTTTGTCTTTGGGGGGAAGCAATCAGCCCCAGCATTTT.

The table lists this clonotype with a few counts. The chain employs TRBV28 and TRBJ2-3; 8 nucleotides match TRBD2. The V and J ends lost 8 bases and 6 bases, in that order; junction bases with no gene match: 22. The CDR3 consists of 18 residues. Germline CDR1 is MDHEN and CDR2 is SYDVKM. The CDR3 loop reads CASVKGLGYMGVADTQYF. The CDR3 nucleotides are TGTGCCAGCGTTAAGGGACTAGGTTATATGGGAGTAGCGGATACGCAGTATTTT.

This clonotype was recorded a few times. V gene TRBV12-3 or TRBV12-4 combines with J gene TRBJ2-1, with TRBD2 identical over 9 bases. The CDR3 covers 17 residues. Trimming cost V 6 bases and J 5 bases; bases outside gene matches: 14. The DNA for the CDR3 is TGTGCCAGCAGCCCCCTCGGGCTAGCGGGAATCAACAATGAGCAGTTCTTC. This encodes CASSPLGLAGINNEQFF.

In this sample, this clonotype turned up a few times. The chain carries TRBV20-1 and TRBJ2-1, with unresolved D. The CDR3 covers 10 residues. V was trimmed by 5 bases and J by 5 bases, leaving 4 bases between them. Germline V lookup: CDR1 DFQATT, CDR2 SNEGSKA (reference sequence). The chain's CDR3 is CSASDNEQFF. In nucleotides, the CDR3 is TGCAGTGCTTCCGACAATGAGCAGTTCTTC.